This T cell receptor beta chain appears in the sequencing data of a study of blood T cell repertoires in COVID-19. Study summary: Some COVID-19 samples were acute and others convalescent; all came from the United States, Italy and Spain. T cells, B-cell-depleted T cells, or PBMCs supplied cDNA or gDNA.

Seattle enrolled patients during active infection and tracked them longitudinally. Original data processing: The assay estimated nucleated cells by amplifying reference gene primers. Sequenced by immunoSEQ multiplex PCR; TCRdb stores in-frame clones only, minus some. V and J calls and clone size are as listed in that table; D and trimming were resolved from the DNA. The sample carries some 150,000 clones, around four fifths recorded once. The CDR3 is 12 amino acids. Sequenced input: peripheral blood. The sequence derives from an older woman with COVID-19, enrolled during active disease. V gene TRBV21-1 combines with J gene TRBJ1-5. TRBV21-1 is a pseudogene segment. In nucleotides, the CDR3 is TGTGCCAGCAGCAAACAAGGCCCGGGAGGGCATTTT. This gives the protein CASSKQGPGGHF.